A single sample is the source of the 2 T cell receptor beta chains below, sequenced in a study of vaccination and CD4 T cells after COVID-19. Sequencing of DNA taken from cultured CD4+ T cells relied on the Oncomine TCR Beta short-read assay. TCRdb called the PCR reads again in MiXCR, with one record for every CDR3 protein. This sample yields around 19,000 distinct CDR3 sequences, of which around 50% are seen a single time; roughly 6% belongs to the top ten. Treatment defined: approximately nine-day PBMC culture with coronavirus spike peptide pools or control peptides (ViraFEST assay). Antigens for these TCRs are unknown. The material sequenced was CD4+ T cells from blood, cultured in vitro. Every receptor here comes from a human donor who had recovered from COVID-19.

The V call is TRBV20-1, the J call TRBJ2-3; no clear D. V was clipped by 0 bases and J by 4 bases, with 8 bases between them. CDR1 is DFQATT and CDR2 is SNEGSKA in the germline V gene (reference sequence). This CDR3 is built from 13 residues. Here the CDR3 reads CSARDWASDTQYF. For the CDR3, the DNA is TGCAGTGCTAGAGATTGGGCATCAGATACGCAGTATTTT.

The chain joins TRBV28 to TRBJ1-2; a weak D match, TRBD1 (6 bases). CDR1 is MDHEN, CDR2 SYDVKM, per germline. This CDR3 has 14 residues. Trimming shortened V by 5 bases and J by 8 bases, and 18 bases separated the two germline ends. This chain's CDR3 is CASSQSTGRGGYTF. CDR3 DNA sequence: TGTGCCAGCAGTCAATCAACAGGGAGAGGAGGCTACACCTTC.